Sequencing of this TCR beta chain was carried out in a study of blood T cells in healthy people across ages. A second PCR, run for about 7 to 11 cycles, used a sample-barcoded 5' primer plus a J-beta primer mix. TCRdb re-called the 5' RACE reads with MiXCR, one entry per CDR3 protein. The sample lists about 1,600,000 distinct CDR3 sequences; about 43% were seen once. The V end lost 1 base, the J end lost 2 bases, and 9 bases lay between the germline ends. This CDR3 has 14 amino acids. CDR1 is SEHNR, CDR2 FQNEAQ, per germline (reference sequence). The chain has TRBV7-9 and TRBJ2-7; D unclear. Sequencing was performed on blood. The TCR comes from a woman younger than 35 in good health. The CDR3 loop reads CASSLGAQPYEQYF. Written as DNA, the CDR3 is TGTGCCAGCAGCTTAGGGGCTCAACCCTACGAGCAGTACTTC.